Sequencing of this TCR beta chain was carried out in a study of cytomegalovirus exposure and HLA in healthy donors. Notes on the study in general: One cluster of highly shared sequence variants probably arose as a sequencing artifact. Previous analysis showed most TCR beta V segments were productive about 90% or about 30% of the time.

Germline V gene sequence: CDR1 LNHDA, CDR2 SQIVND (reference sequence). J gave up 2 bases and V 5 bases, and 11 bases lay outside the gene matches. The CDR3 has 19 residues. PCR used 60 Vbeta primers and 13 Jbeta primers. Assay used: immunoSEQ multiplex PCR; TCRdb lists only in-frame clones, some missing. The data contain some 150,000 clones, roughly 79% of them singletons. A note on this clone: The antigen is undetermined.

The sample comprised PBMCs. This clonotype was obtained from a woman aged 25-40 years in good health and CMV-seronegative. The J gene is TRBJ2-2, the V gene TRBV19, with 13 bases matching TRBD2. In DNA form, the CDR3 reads TGTGCCAGTAGTTCCTTGGTACTAGCGGGGGGGCCCAACACCGGGGAGCTGTTTTTT. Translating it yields CASSSLVLAGGPNTGELFF.